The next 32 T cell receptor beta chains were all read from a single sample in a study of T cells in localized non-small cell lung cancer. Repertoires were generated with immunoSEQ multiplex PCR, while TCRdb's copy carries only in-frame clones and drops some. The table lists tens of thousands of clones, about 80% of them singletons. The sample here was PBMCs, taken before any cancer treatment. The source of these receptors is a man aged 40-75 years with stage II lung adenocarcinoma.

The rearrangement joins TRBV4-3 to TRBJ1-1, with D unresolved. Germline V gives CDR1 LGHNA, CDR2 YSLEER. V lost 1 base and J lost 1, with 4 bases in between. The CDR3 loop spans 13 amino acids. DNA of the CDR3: TGCGCCAGCAGCCAAGGCAAGAACACTGAAGCTTTCTTT. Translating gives CASSQGKNTEAFF.

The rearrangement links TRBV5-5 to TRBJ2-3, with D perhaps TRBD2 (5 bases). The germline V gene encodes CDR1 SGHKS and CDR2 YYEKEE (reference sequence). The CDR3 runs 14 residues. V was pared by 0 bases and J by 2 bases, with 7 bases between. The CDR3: CASSLAGITDTQYF. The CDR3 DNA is TGTGCCAGCAGCTTGGCGGGGATCACAGATACGCAGTATTTT.

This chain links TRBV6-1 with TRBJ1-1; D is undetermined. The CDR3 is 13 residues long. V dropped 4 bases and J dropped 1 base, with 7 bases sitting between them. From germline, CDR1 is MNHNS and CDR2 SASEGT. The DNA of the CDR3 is TGTGCCAGCAGTGTGGAGGAGAACACTGAAGCTTTCTTT. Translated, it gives CASSVEENTEAFF.

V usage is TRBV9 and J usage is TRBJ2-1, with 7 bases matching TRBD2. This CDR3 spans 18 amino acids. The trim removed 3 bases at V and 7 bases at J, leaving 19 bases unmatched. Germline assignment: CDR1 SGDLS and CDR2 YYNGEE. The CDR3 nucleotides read TGTGCCAGCAGCGACGGAAGAAGAACCGGGACTATGATGAATGAGCAGTTCTTC. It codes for CASSDGRRTGTMMNEQFF.

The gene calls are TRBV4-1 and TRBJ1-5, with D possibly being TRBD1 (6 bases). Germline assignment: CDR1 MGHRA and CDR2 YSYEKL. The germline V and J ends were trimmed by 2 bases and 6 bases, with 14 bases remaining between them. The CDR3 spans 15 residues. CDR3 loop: CASSQSRGTPQPQHF. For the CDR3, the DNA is TGCGCCAGCAGCCAAAGCAGGGGAACCCCTCAGCCCCAGCATTTT.

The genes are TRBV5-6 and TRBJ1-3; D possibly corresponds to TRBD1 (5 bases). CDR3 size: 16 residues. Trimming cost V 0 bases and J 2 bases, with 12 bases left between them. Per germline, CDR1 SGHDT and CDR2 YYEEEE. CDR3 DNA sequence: TGTGCCAGCAGCTTGGCGGGGCGGAAGGCTGGAAACACCATATATTTT. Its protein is CASSLAGRKAGNTIYF. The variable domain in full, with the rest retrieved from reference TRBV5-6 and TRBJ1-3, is DAGVTQSPTHLIKTRGQQVTLRCSPKSGHDTVSWYQQALGQGPQFIFQYYEEEERQRGNFPDRFSGHQFPNYSSELNVNALLLGDSALYLCASSLAGRKAGNTIYFGEGSWLTVV.

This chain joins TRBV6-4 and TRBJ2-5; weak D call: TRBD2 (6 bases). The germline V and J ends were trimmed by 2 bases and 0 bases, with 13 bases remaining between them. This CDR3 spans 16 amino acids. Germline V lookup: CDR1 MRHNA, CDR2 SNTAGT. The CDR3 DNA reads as TGTGCCAGCAGTGACGAAGTTGCGGGACACCAAGAGACCCAGTACTTC. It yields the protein CASSDEVAGHQETQYF.

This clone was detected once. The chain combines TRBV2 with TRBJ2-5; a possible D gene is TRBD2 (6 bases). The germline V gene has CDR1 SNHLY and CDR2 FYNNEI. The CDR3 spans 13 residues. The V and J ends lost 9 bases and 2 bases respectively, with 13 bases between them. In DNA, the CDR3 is TGTGCCAGTAAAGGGGAGGCTCAAGAGACCCAGTACTTC. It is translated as CASKGEAQETQYF.

The CDR3, as DNA: TGTGCCAGCAGGGAGGCCTCGGCTCCGGATACGCAGTATTTT. This gives the protein CASREASAPDTQYF. J is TRBJ2-3 and V is TRBV2; D might be TRBD2 (5 bases). CDR3 size: 14 residues. Deletions cut 6 bases from V and 6 bases from J, with 16 bases between. Germline V lookup: CDR1 SNHLY, CDR2 FYNNEI.

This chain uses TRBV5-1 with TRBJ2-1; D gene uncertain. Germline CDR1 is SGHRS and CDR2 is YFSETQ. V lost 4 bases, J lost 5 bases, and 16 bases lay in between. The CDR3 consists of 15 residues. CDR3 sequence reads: CASSHRQGWDNEQFF. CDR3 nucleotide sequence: TGCGCCAGCAGCCATCGACAAGGGTGGGACAATGAGCAGTTCTTC.

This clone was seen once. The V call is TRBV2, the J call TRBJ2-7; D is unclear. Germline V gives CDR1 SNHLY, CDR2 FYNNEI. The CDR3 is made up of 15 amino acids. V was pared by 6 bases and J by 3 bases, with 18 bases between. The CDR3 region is CASSPVGSPNYEQYF. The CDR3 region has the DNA TGTGCCAGCAGCCCCGTGGGAAGCCCAAACTACGAGCAGTACTTC.

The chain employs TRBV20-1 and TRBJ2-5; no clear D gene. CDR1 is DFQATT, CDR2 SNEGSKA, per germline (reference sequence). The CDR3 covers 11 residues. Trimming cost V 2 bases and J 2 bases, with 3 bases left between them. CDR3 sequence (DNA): TGCAGTGCTAGAAGGCAAGAGACCCAGTACTTC. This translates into CSARRQETQYF.

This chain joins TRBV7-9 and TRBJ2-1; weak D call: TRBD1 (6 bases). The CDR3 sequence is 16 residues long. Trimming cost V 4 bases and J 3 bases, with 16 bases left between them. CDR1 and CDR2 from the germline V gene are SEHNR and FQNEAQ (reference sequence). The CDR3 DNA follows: TGTGCCAGCAGCTCAGTAACCGGGACAAACTACAATGAGCAGTTCTTC. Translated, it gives CASSSVTGTNYNEQFF.

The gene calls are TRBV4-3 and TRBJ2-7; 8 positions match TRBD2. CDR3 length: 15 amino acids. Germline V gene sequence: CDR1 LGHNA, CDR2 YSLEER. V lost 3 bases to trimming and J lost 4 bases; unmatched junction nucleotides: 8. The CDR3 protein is CASSQGLAGVYEQYF. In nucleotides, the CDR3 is TGCGCCAGCAGCCAGGGGCTAGCGGGTGTATACGAGCAGTACTTC.

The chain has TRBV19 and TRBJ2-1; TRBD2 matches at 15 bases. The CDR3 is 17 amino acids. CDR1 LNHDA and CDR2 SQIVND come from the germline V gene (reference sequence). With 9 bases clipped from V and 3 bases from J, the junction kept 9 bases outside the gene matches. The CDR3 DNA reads TGTGCCAGCGGGGGACTAGCGGGAGGTCTCAACTACAATGAGCAGTTCTTC. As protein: CASGGLAGGLNYNEQFF.

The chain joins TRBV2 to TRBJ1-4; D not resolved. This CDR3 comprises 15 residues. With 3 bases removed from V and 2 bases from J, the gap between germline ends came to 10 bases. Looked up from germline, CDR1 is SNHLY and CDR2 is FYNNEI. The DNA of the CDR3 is TGTGCCAGCAGTGATATAGGTTTCACTAATGAAAAACTGTTTTTT. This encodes CASSDIGFTNEKLFF.

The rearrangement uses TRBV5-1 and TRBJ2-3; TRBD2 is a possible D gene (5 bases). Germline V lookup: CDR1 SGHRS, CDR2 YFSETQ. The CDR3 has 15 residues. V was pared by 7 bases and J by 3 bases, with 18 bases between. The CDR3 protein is CASRPGEGWTDTQYF. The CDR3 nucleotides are TGCGCCAGCCGCCCCGGGGAAGGTTGGACAGATACGCAGTATTTT.

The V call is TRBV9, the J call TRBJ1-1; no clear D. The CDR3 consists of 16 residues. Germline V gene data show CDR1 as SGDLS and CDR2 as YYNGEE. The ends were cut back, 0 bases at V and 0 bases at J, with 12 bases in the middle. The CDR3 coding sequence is TGTGCCAGCAGCGTAGATGACGGGTTCATGAACACTGAAGCTTTCTTT. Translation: CASSVDDGFMNTEAFF.

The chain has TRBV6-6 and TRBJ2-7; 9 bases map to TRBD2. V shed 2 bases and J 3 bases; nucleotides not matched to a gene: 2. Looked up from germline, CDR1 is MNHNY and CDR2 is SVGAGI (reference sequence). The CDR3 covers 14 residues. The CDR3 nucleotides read TGTGCCAGCAGTTACAGTAGCGGGAGCTACGAGCAGTACTTC. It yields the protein CASSYSSGSYEQYF.

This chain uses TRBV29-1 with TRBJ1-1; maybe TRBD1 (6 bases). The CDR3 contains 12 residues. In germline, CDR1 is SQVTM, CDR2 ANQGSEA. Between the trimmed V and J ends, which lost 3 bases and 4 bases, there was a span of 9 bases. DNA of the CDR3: TGCAGCGTTGACAGGGGAGGCACTGAAGCTTTCTTT. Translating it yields CSVDRGGTEAFF.

CDR3 nucleotides: TGTGCCAGCAGTGAGGCCGGACAGGCCCTCTATGGCTACACCTTC. Protein: CASSEAGQALYGYTF. The chain combines TRBV6-1 with TRBJ1-2; 7 bases agree with TRBD1. Germline CDR1 reads MNHNS; CDR2 reads SASEGT. V shed 3 bases and J 4 bases; nucleotides not matched to a gene: 8. The length of the CDR3 is 15 residues.

This CDR3 is CASSEGTGVRGYTF. CDR3 in DNA: TGTGCCAGCAGTGAGGGGACAGGGGTACGTGGCTACACCTTC. The genes are TRBV6-1 and TRBJ1-2, with 10 bases matching TRBD1. Germline V gene data show CDR1 as MNHNS and CDR2 as SASEGT. CDR3 length: 14 residues. With 3 bases clipped from V and 7 bases from J, the junction kept 5 bases outside the gene matches.

The CDR3 loop is CASSLQGSPSEQYF. The CDR3 DNA is TGTGCCAGCAGCTTACAGGGGTCCCCCTCCGAGCAGTACTTC. This chain links TRBV11-3 with TRBJ2-7, with D perhaps TRBD1 (6 bases). The CDR3 has 14 amino acids. Between the trimmed V and J ends, which lost 2 bases and 6 bases, there was a span of 14 bases. Germline loops: CDR1 SGHNT, CDR2 YENEEA.

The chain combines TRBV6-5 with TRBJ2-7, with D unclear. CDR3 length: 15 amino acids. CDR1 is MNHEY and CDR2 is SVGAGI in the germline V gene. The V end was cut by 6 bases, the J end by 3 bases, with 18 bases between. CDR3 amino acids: CASRGRSPWCYEQYF. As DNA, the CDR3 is TGTGCCAGCAGAGGTAGGTCTCCCTGGTGCTACGAGCAGTACTTC.

The chain's CDR3 is CASSLAGQPTAPSGNTIYF. The CDR3 DNA reads TGTGCCAGCTCACTCGCGGGACAGCCAACTGCGCCCTCTGGAAACACCATATATTTT. This sequence joins TRBV18 and TRBJ1-3, with 7 nucleotides matching TRBD1. V lost 4 bases to trimming and J lost 0 bases; unmatched junction nucleotides: 15. The CDR3 is made up of 19 amino acids. The germline gives CDR1 KGHSH, CDR2 LQKENI.

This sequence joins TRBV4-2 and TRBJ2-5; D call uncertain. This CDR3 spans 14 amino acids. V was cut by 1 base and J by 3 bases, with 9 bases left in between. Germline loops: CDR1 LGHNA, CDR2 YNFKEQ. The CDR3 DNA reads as TGTGCCAGCAGCCAAGGAGAGCGTGAAGAGACCCAGTACTTC. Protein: CASSQGEREETQYF.

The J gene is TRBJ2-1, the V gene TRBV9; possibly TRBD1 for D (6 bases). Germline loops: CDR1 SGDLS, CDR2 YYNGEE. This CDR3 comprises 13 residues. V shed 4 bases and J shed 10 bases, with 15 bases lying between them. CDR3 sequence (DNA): TGTGCCAGCAGCCCCCGGCAGGGGACGGAGCAGTTCTTC. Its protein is CASSPRQGTEQFF.

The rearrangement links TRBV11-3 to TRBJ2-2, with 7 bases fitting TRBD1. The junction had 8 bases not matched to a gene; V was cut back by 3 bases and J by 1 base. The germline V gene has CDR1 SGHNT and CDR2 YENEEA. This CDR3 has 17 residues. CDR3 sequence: CASSFPSGTENTGELFF. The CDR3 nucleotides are TGTGCCAGCAGCTTCCCTTCCGGGACAGAGAACACCGGGGAGCTGTTTTTT.

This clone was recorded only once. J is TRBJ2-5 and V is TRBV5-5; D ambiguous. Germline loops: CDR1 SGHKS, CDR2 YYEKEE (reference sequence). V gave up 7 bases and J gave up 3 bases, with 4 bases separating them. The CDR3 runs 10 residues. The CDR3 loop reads CASGKETQYF. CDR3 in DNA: TGTGCCAGCGGGAAAGAGACCCAGTACTTC.

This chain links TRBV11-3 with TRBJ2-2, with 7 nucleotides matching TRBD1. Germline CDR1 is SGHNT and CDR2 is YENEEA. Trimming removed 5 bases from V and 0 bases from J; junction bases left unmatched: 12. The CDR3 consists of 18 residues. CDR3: CASSQYGDQGANTGELFF. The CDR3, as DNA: TGTGCCAGCAGCCAATATGGGGATCAGGGGGCGAACACCGGGGAGCTGTTTTTT.

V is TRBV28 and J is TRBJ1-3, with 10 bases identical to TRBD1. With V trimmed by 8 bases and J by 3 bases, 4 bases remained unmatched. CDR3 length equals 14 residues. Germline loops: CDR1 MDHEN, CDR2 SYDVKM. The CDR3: CASWDRGYGNTIYF. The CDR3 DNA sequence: TGTGCCAGCTGGGACAGGGGATATGGAAACACCATATATTTT. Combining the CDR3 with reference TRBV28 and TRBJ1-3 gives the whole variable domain DVKVTQSSRYLVKRTGEKVFLECVQDMDHENMFWYRQDPGLGLRLIYFSYDVKMKEKGDIPEGYSVSREKKERFSLILESASTNQTSMYLCASWDRGYGNTIYFGEGSWLTVV.

The CDR3 DNA reads TGTGCCAGCAGTCGGTGGCAGGGTGTGGGTACCGGGGAGCTGTTTTTT. Protein: CASSRWQGVGTGELFF. V and J are TRBV25-1 and TRBJ2-2, with D possibly being TRBD1 (5 bases). Germline V gene lookup returns CDR1 MGHDK and CDR2 SYGVNS. The V end was cut by 5 bases, the J end by 5 bases, with 18 bases between. The CDR3 contains 16 residues.